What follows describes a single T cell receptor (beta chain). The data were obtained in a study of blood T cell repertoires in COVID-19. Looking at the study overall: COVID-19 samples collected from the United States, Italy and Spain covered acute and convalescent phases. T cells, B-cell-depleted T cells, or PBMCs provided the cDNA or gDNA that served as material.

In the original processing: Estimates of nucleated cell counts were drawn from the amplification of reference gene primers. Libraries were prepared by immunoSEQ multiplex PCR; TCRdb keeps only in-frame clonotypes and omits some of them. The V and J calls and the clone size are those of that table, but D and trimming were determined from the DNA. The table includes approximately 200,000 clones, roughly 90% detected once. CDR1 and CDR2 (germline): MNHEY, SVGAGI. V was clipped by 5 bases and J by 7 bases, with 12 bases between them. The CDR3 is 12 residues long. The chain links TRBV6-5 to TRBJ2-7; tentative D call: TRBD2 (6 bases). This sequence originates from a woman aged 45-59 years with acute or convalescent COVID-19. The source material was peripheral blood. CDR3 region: CASSPIAEEQYF. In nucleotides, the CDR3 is TGTGCCAGCAGTCCAATAGCGGAAGAGCAGTACTTC.